The clone carrying this T cell receptor (beta chain) was seen just once. Antigen unknown. PCR was performed using 60 Vbeta and 13 Jbeta primers. In the study's own analysis: Roughly 81 million unique TCR beta chains, 10 million to 14 million shared, were counted in a later analysis. The data were produced by immunoSEQ multiplex PCR, yet TCRdb's version contains in-frame clones alone and is incomplete. V, J and clone size are those of that table, while D and trimming were read from the DNA. The data contain hundreds of thousands of clones, about 80% of them singletons. The sample originates from a study of cytomegalovirus exposure and HLA in healthy donors. Regarding the study as a whole: Several top significant clusters appeared, in a later analysis, to be linked to common viral pathogens.

The sequence was obtained from a middle-aged woman in good health and CMV-seronegative. The specimen was PBMCs.

This CDR3 reads CARSLGVGAPQSNQPQHF. DNA for the CDR3: TGTGCCAGAAGCTTAGGCGTGGGGGCCCCGCAATCCAATCAGCCCCAGCATTTT. The V call is TRBV7-5, the J call TRBJ1-5; the table's D gene call, TRBD1, was not cross checked with the DNA. TRBV7-5 is annotated as a pseudogene. This CDR3 has 18 amino acids.